The TCR beta chain under discussion was sequenced for a study of blood T cells in healthy people across ages. Next came a second PCR, run for 7 to 11 cycles, which used a sample-barcoded 5' primer along with a J-beta primer mix. Every molecule of cDNA carried a tag from a template-switch adaptor with 12 random nucleotides. Each sample yielded at least 3 million CDR3-containing paired-end reads. TCRdb called the 5' RACE reads again in MiXCR, with one record for every CDR3 protein. The sample yields approximately 1.5 million distinct CDR3 sequences, roughly 43% seen once. This clonotype was detected only a few times. Its antigen remains unknown. Donors were systemically healthy Caucasian individuals from Russia aged about 6 to 95 years. V dropped 1 base and J dropped 4 bases, with 10 bases sitting between them. This CDR3 spans 14 amino acids. The study's findings and limits: Unsorted PBMCs blocked a conclusive comparison of naive and antigen-experienced cells.

This chain joins TRBV12-3 or TRBV12-4 and TRBJ1-2; D might be TRBD1 (5 bases). The sample was blood. The TCR comes from a young woman in good health. CDR3 in amino acids: CASSLGTPFYGYTF. The DNA for the CDR3 is TGTGCCAGCAGTTTAGGGACACCTTTCTATGGCTACACCTTC.